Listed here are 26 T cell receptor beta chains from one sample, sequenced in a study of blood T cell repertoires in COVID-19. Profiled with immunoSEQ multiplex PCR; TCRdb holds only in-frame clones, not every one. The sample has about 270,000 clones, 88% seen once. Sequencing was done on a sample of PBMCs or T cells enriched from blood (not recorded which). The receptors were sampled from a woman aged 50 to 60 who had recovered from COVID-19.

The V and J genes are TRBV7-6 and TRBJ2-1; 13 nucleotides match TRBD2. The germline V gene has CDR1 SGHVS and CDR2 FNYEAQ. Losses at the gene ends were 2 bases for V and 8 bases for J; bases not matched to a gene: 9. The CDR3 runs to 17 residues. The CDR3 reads CASSLTTSGRAGDEQFF. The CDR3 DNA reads TGTGCCAGCAGCTTAACCACTAGCGGGAGGGCCGGGGATGAGCAGTTCTTC.

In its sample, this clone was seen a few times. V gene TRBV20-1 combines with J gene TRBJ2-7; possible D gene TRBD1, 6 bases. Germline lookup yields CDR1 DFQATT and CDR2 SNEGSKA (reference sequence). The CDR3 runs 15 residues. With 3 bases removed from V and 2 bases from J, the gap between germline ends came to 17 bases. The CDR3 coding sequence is TGCAGTGCTAGTTCATCTTGGGGGCTCACCTACGAGCAGTACTTC. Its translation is CSASSSWGLTYEQYF.

The CDR3 sequence is CSAGGTSGTYNEQFF. The CDR3 DNA reads TGCAGTGCTGGTGGGACTAGCGGGACCTACAATGAGCAGTTCTTC. This chain links TRBV20-1 with TRBJ2-1; the match to TRBD2 covers 13 bases. Trimming at V came to 5 bases and at J to 2 bases, leaving 3 bases not matched to a gene. Germline CDR1 is DFQATT and CDR2 is SNEGSKA (reference sequence). There are 15 residues in the CDR3.

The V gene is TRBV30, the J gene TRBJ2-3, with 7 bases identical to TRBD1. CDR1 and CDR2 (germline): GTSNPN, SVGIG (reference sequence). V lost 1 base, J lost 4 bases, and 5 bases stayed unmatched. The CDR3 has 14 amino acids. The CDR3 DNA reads TGTGCCTGGAGTGGACAGGGTTTGTCAGATACGCAGTATTTT. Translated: CAWSGQGLSDTQYF.

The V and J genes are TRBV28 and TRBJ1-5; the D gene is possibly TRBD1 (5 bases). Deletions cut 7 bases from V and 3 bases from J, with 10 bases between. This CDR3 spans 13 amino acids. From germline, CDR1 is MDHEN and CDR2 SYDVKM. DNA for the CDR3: TGTGCCAGCACACAGGACACCAATCAGCCCCAGCATTTT. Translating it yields CASTQDTNQPQHF.

CDR3 residues: CASSFSYRGNQPQHF. In nucleotides, the CDR3 is TGTGCCAGCAGTTTTTCTTACCGGGGCAATCAGCCCCAGCATTTT. This chain uses TRBV28 with TRBJ1-5; D not certain. This CDR3 has 15 amino acids. Trimming took off 3 bases at V and 2 bases at J, with 11 bases between the two ends. The V gene's germline CDR1 is MDHEN and CDR2 SYDVKM.

CDR3 in DNA: TGCGCCAGCAGCTCCTGGGACACGACGAACTATGGCTACACCTTC. This gives the protein CASSSWDTTNYGYTF. The chain uses TRBV5-1 and TRBJ1-2, with D possibly being TRBD1 (6 bases). Germline-derived CDR1 and CDR2 are SGHRS and YFSETQ. Trimming shortened V by 3 bases and J by 2 bases, and 14 bases separated the two germline ends. The CDR3 extends over 15 amino acids. The whole variable domain, filled in from reference TRBV5-1 and TRBJ1-2, reads KAGVTQTPRYLIKTRGQQVTLSCSPISGHRSVSWYQQTPGQGLQFLFEYFSETQRNKGNFPGRFSGRQFSNSRSEMNVSTLELGDSALYLCASSSWDTTNYGYTFGSGTRLTVV.

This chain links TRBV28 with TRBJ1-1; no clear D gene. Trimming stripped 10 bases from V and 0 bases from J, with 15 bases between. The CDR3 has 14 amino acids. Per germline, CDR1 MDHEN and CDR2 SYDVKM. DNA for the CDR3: TGTGCCACCCGATTCCCAGAAATGAACACTGAAGCTTTCTTT. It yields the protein CATRFPEMNTEAFF.

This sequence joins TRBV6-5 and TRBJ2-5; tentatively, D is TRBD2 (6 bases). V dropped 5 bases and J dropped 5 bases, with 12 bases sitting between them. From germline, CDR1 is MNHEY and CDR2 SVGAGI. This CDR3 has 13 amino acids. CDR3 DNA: TGTGCCAGCAGTATTAGGAGGGAGGAGACCCAGTACTTC. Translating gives CASSIRREETQYF.

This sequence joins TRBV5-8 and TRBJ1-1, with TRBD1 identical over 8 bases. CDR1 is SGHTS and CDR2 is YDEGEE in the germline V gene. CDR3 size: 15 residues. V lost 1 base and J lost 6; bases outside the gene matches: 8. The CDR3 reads CASSLYRGSPPEAFF. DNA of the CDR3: TGTGCCAGCAGCTTGTACAGGGGGAGTCCCCCTGAAGCTTTCTTT. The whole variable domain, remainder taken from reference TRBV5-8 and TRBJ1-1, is EAGVTQSPTHLIKTRGQQATLRCSPISGHTSVYWYQQALGLGLQFLLWYDEGEERNRGNFPPRFSGRQFPNYSSELNVNALELEDSALYLCASSLYRGSPPEAFFGQGTRLTVV.

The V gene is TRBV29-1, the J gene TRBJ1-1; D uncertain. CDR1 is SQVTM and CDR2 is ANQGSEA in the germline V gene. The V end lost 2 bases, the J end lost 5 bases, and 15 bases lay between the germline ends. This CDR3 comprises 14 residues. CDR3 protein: CSVEQILRRTEAFF. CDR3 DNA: TGCAGCGTTGAACAGATCCTCCGGAGGACTGAAGCTTTCTTT.

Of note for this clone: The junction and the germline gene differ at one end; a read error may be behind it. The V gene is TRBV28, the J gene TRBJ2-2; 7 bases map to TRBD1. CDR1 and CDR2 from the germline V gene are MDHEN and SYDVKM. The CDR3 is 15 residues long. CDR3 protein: CASNLGTANTGELFF. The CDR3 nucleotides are TGTGCCAGCAATTTAGGGACAGCGAACACCGGGGAGCTGTTTTTT.

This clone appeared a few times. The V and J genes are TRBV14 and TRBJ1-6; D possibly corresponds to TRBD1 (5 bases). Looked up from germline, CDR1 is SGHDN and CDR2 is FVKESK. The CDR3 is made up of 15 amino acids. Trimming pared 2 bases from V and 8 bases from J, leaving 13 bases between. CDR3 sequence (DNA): TGTGCCAGCAGCCAAAACACGGGGGGAGATTCACCCCTCCACTTT. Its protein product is CASSQNTGGDSPLHF.

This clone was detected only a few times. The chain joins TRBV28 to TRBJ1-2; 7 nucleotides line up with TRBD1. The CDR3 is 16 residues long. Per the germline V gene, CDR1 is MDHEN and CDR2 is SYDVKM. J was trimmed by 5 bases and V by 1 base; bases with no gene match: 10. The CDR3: CASSLFLTGDRYGYTF. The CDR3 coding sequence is TGTGCCAGCAGTTTATTTTTAACAGGGGATAGATATGGCTACACCTTC.

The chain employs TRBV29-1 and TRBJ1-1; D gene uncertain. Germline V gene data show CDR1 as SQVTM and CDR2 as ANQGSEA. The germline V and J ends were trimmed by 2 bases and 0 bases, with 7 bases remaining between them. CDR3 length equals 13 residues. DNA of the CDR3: TGCAGCGTTGAACCGGGGATGAACACTGAAGCTTTCTTT. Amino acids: CSVEPGMNTEAFF.

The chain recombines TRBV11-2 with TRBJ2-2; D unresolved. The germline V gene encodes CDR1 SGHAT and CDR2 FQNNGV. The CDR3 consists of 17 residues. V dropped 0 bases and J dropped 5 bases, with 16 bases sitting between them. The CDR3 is CASSLDFVSRSTGELFF. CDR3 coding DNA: TGTGCCAGCAGCTTAGATTTTGTATCTAGATCAACCGGGGAGCTGTTTTTT.

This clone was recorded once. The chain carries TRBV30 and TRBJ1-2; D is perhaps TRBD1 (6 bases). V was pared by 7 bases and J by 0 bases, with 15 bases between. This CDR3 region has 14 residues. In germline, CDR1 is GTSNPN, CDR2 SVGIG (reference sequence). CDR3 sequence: CAFPRQETNYGYTF. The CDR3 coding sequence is TGTGCCTTTCCAAGACAGGAGACTAACTATGGCTACACCTTC.

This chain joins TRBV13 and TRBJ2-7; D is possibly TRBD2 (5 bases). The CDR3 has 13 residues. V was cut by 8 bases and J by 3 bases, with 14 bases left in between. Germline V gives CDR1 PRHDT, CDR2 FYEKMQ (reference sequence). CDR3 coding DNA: TGTGCCAGCTCTCGGAGGTATGGCTACGAGCAGTACTTC. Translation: CASSRRYGYEQYF.

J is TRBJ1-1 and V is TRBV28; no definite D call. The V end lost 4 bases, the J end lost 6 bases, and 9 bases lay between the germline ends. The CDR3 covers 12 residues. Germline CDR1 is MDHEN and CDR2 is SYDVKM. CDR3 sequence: CASSSLSPEAFF. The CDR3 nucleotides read TGTGCCAGCAGTTCCCTATCACCTGAAGCTTTCTTT. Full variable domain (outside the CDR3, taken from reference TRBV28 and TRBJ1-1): DVKVTQSSRYLVKRTGEKVFLECVQDMDHENMFWYRQDPGLGLRLIYFSYDVKMKEKGDIPEGYSVSREKKERFSLILESASTNQTSMYLCASSSLSPEAFFGQGTRLTVV.

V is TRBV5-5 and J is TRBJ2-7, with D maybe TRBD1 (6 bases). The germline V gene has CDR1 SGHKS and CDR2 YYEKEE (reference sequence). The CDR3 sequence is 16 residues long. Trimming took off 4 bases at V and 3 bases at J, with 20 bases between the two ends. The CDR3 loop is CASSQLQGRFVYEQYF. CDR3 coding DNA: TGTGCCAGCAGCCAACTACAGGGTAGGTTTGTCTACGAGCAGTACTTC.

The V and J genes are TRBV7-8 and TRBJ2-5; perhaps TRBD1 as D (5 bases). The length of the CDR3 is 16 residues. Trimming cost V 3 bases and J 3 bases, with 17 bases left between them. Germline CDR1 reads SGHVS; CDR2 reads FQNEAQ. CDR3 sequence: CASSFGANRLEETQYF. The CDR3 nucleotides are TGTGCCAGCAGCTTTGGGGCTAACAGACTGGAAGAGACCCAGTACTTC.

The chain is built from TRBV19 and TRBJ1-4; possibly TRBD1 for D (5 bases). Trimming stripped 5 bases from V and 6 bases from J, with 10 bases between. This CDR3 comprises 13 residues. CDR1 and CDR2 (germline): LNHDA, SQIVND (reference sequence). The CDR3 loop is CASSGRVDEKLFF. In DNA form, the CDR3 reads TGTGCCAGTAGTGGCAGGGTGGATGAAAAACTGTTTTTT.

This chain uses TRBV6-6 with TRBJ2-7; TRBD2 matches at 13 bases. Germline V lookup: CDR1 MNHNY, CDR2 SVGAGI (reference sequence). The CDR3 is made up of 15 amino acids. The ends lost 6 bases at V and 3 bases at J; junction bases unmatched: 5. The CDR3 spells CASSPGLAGVYEQYF. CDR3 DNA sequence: TGTGCCAGCAGCCCCGGACTAGCGGGAGTCTACGAGCAGTACTTC.

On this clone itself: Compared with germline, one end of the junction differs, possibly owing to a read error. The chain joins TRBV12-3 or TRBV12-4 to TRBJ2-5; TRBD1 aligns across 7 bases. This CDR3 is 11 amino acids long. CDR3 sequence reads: CASSPDRALNF. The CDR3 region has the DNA TGTGCCAGCAGTCCAGACAGGGCCCTAAACTTC.

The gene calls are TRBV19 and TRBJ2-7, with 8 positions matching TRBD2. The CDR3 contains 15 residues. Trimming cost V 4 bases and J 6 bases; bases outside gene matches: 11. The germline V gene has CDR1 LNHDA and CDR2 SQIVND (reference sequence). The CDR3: CASSRVAGGYSEQYF. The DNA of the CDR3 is TGTGCCAGTAGTAGGGTGGCGGGAGGTTACTCCGAGCAGTACTTC. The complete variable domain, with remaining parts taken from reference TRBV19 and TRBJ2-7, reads DGGITQSPKYLFRKEGQNVTLSCEQNLNHDAMYWYRQDPGQGLRLIYYSQIVNDFQKGDIAEGYSVSREKKESFPLTVTSAQKNPTAFYLCASSRVAGGYSEQYFGPGTRLTVT.

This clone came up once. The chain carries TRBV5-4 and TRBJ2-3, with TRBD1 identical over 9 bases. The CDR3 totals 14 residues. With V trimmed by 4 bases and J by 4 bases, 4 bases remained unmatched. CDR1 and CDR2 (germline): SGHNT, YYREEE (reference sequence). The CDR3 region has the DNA TGTGCCAGCAGCAGGACAGGGGCCGCAGATACGCAGTATTTT. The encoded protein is CASSRTGAADTQYF.